This TCR beta chain was identified during a study of Ad26.COV2.S vaccination and SARS-CoV-2 variants. Study-wide findings and caveats: A substantial breadth of spike-specific CD8+ and CD4+ T cell responses after vaccination has been reported. Vaccine recipients posted higher spike-specific TCR breadth than their placebo counterparts. Researchers reported similar non-spike TCR breadth in vaccine and placebo recipients. The TCR breadth and depth analyses may have produced an underestimate of total T cell responses.

In regard to this clone: Its cognate antigen is unknown.

Sequencing used immunoSEQ multiplex PCR; TCRdb keeps in-frame clones, though not all of them. The data hold around 350,000 clones, with 90% to 95% observed a single time. Germline V gene lookup returns CDR1 SGHDN and CDR2 FVKESK. The length of the CDR3 is 13 residues. V lost 0 bases to trimming and J lost 8 bases, with 10 bases between them. This TCR was recovered from a human donor who had recovered from COVID-19. The chain links TRBV14 to TRBJ1-1, with D hard to call. Sequenced material: peripheral blood, taken after recovery from COVID-19. In nucleotides, the CDR3 is TGTGCCAGCAGCCAAGAGCTGGGTGGGGAAGCTTTCTTT. It is translated as CASSQELGGEAFF.